This T cell receptor (beta chain) was identified during a study of blood T cells in healthy people across ages (dated by TCRdb to the mid-2010s). Background for the entire study: In model experiments, roughly one uniquely barcoded TCR beta cDNA molecule per two T cells was captured by template switching. To track age-related changes in TCR beta repertoire diversity, the study relied on deep sequencing normalized with unique cDNA molecular identifiers. The donors were split into four age groups: young (average about 16 years), middle-aged (about 40), aged (over 55) and long-lived (roughly 88). For two donors (one aged 18 to 30 and one aged 80 or older), the study analyzed two additional independent replicas of 1 million unique cDNA reads from the same blood draw.

What the authors observed across the whole study: Compared with the aged group, the long-lived group had more naive CD4+ T cells, fewer expanded clones and increased TCR diversity, a pattern suggesting age selection. Observed TCR beta diversity per million T cells fell roughly linearly with age, and a significant reduction was already apparent by age around 36. Observed TCR beta diversity correlated strongly with the percentage of naive T cells measured by flow cytometry. Estimates of total diversity based on one million sequenced T cells were regarded as lower bounds and as underestimates. Donor CMV infection status was unknown, potentially confounding age-related changes in expanded clonotypes. Conclusive comparison of naive and antigen-experienced compartments was prevented by the profiling of bulk unsorted PBMCs.

The donors were roughly 39 Caucasian individuals from Russia, aged about 6 to 95 years, who were systemically healthy. Each donor gave about 10 milliliters of peripheral blood, drawn into EDTA-treated Vacutainer tubes. Ficoll-Paque density-gradient centrifugation was used to isolate PBMCs, with at least 6.5 million per sample. Trizol reagent was used to extract total RNA from the PBMCs, yielding at least 6 micrograms per sample. The percentages of naive CD45RAhigh/CD27high T cells were determined by flow cytometry on a PBMC aliquot from every donor. As concerns this clonotype: Its antigen is unknown. Base qualities are not provided; no much larger clone lies one nucleotide away.

To prepare the library, 5' RACE was applied. The sequencer listed for this sample is Illumina HiSeq 2500. The second PCR ran for about 7 to 11 cycles and used a J-beta primer mix along with a sample-barcoded 5' primer. A unique molecular identifier was introduced onto each TCR beta cDNA molecule by a template-switch 5' adaptor carrying 12 random nucleotides. Each sample yielded at least 2.5 million CDR3-containing paired-end reads. First-strand cDNA synthesis was performed from all RNA using the Mint cDNA synthesis kit, with priming by a TRBC-specific oligonucleotide. All cDNA was treated with uracil-DNA glycosylase and then went through a first 18-cycle PCR with the universal primers M1SS and BC2_uni_R. Processing in the source paper ran as follows. For normalization, 1 million high-quality reads were randomly selected from each sample, with every read carrying a distinct molecular identifier. Instead of being binned into consensus sequences, reads with shared molecular identifiers were discarded. MiTCR, run with a Q25 quality threshold and the strictest error-elimination algorithm, handled CDR3 identification, clonotype clustering and error correction. A nonparametric unseen species model using Euler transformation provided a lower-bound estimate of total TCR beta diversity. The raw public reads went through TCRdb reprocessing: fastp at Q25, MiXCR clone calling, in-frame beta chains kept. Each entry merges the rows of one CDR3 protein and shows their most common DNA and genes. None of the V and J calls come from the authors' own analysis; TCRdb made them. Recorded for this sample are roughly 1,100,000 distinct CDR3 sequences; approximately 26% of them occurred a single time. The top ten constitute 0.65% to 0.75% of the sample.

V lost 6 bases and J lost 7 bases, and the count of bases not matched to a germline gene is 13. Reading the germline V gene gives CDR1 SQVTM and CDR2 ANQGSEA. The CDR3 runs 14 residues from the cysteine to the phenylalanine. Of the read, only the CDR3 DNA is kept; its 42 bases are in frame from base 1. This sample was shared with a second study, whose subject was T cells of mothers and their children. The other study reports the following: Nine systemically healthy Caucasian individuals, comprising three mothers and their six children, were included as donors. cDNA synthesis used all of the extracted RNA, with around 1.6 ug of RNA in each 15 ul reaction. In the second PCR, the M1S primer added sample barcodes and 2-4 random nucleotides. Over 9.5 million TCR beta CDR3 reads were obtained for each mother, and millions of reads were obtained for each child. Thymic selection similarly shapes TCR recombination output in related and unrelated pairs, with minor effect from inherited differences. Normalized repertoire overlap in related mother-child pairs was always slightly higher than in unrelated mother-child pairs, but the difference was never significant. No persistent microchimeric T cell clones were found, with a detection sensitivity of approximately 95 clones per million clonotypes. Deep NGS was used in the study to compare the TCR beta repertoires of mothers and children and to look for features that separate related mother-child pairs from unrelated individuals. The mean age was approximately 41 +/- 4 years for the mothers and around 11 +/- 4 years for the children. After adapters were ligated using NEBNext reagents, the libraries underwent 100+100 nt paired-end sequencing on an Illumina HiSeq 2000. Mother and child libraries were prepared a month apart and sequenced in separate runs to prevent cross-contamination. For each donor, between roughly 450,000 and 2,100,000 distinct TCR beta clonotypes were identified. Naive TCR beta clonotypes were estimated from low-frequency clonotypes matched to each donor's FACS-determined naive share, without sorting.

This receptor chain uses TRBV29-1 and TRBJ1-2, and 8 bases in between align with TRBD1. The sequenced sample was blood. This receptor was taken from a girl aged 2 to 10 in good health. The CDR3 in this case is CSVGDTGGTRGYTF. The nucleotides are TGCAGCGTGGGAGACACAGGGGGAACTCGTGGCTACACCTTC.